The 15 T cell receptor beta chains below all came from one sample that was sequenced in a study of cytomegalovirus exposure and HLA in healthy donors. The study ran its PCR with 60 Vbeta and 13 Jbeta primers. TCRdb keeps only in-frame clones here, not all; method: immunoSEQ multiplex PCR. The profile shows 150,000 to 200,000 clones, about two thirds of them singletons. Sequencing was done on a sample of PBMCs. The receptors come from a woman under 30 in good health and CMV-seropositive.

Here the CDR3 DNA reads TGTGCCAGCTCACCTTGGACAGGGGGGTCTGGAAACACCATATATTTT. Residues: CASSPWTGGSGNTIYF. J is TRBJ1-3 and V is TRBV18; 10 bases line up with TRBD1. The germline V gene has CDR1 KGHSH and CDR2 LQKENI. After removal of 3 bases from V and 1 base from J, the junction contained 3 bases not matched to a gene. The CDR3 extends over 16 amino acids. The complete variable domain, with remaining parts taken from reference TRBV18 and TRBJ1-3, reads NAGVMQNPRHLVRRRGQEARLRCSPMKGHSHVYWYRQLPEEGLKFMVYLQKENIIDESGMPKERFSAEFPKEGPSILRIQQVVRGDSAAYFCASSPWTGGSGNTIYFGEGSWLTVV.

The gene calls are TRBV7-9 and TRBJ1-2, with 9 bases that match TRBD1. V shed 5 bases and J 2 bases; nucleotides not matched to a gene: 6. The CDR3 extends over 15 amino acids. Germline V gives CDR1 SEHNR, CDR2 FQNEAQ (reference sequence). CDR3 loop: CASSPWTGANYGYTF. The CDR3, as DNA: TGTGCCAGCAGCCCGTGGACAGGGGCCAACTATGGCTACACCTTC.

Only a few counts were recorded for this clone. The chain links TRBV7-9 to TRBJ2-4; a possible D gene is TRBD2 (6 bases). This CDR3 is 14 amino acids long. Germline V gives CDR1 SEHNR, CDR2 FQNEAQ (reference sequence). With 3 bases removed from V and 8 bases from J, the gap between germline ends came to 14 bases. The CDR3 loop reads CASSLAGGWDIQYF. The CDR3 DNA reads TGTGCCAGCAGCTTGGCCGGGGGATGGGACATTCAGTACTTC.

The chain joins TRBV7-9 to TRBJ2-7; 7 positions match TRBD1. The CDR3 loop spans 18 amino acids. The V gene's germline CDR1 is SEHNR and CDR2 FQNEAQ (reference sequence). The V and J ends lost 0 bases and 3 bases, in that order; junction bases with no gene match: 14. CDR3 in DNA: TGTGCCAGCAGCTTAGCGGCAGGAGGTCGGGACAGCCTCTACGAGCAGTACTTC. Protein sequence: CASSLAAGGRDSLYEQYF.

CDR3 protein: CASSPEYEQYF. The CDR3 DNA is TGTGCCAGCAGTCCCGAATACGAGCAGTACTTC. The chain has TRBV28 and TRBJ2-5; no reliable D call. The end of the DNA is better explained by TRBJ2-7, so the J call may be wrong. Looked up from germline, CDR1 is MDHEN and CDR2 is SYDVKM. The length of the CDR3 is 11 residues.

The chain is built from TRBV4-3 and TRBJ2-7; 14 bases map to TRBD2. Germline loops: CDR1 LGHNA, CDR2 YSLEER. The trim removed 3 bases at V and 7 bases at J, leaving 8 bases unmatched. This CDR3 is built from 16 residues. CDR3: CASSQEGLAGGGEQYF. DNA for the CDR3: TGCGCCAGCAGCCAGGAAGGACTAGCGGGGGGCGGGGAGCAGTACTTC.

This clone was observed a handful of times. J is TRBJ1-1 and V is TRBV4-1; no firm D call. V was trimmed by 3 bases and J by 6 bases, leaving 8 bases between them. The germline gives CDR1 MGHRA, CDR2 YSYEKL. The CDR3 totals 12 residues. The CDR3 protein is CASSHLTSEAFF. CDR3 in DNA: TGCGCCAGCAGCCATCTTACATCTGAAGCTTTCTTT.

The rearrangement links TRBV2 to TRBJ1-2; possible D gene TRBD1, 5 bases. The CDR3 runs 14 residues. Trimming stripped 0 bases from V and 0 bases from J, with 5 bases between. Germline V gene data show CDR1 as SNHLY and CDR2 as FYNNEI. The CDR3 coding sequence is TGTGCCAGCAGTGAAGCAGGGGCTAACTATGGCTACACCTTC. Protein product: CASSEAGANYGYTF.

The chain has TRBV28 and TRBJ2-1, with a possible D match to TRBD2 (6 bases). Germline lookup yields CDR1 MDHEN and CDR2 SYDVKM. The CDR3 is 16 residues long. Trimming pared 4 bases from V and 9 bases from J, leaving 22 bases between. CDR3 nucleotide sequence: TGTGCCAGCAGTTCCCCCGCGGCGGGATCGGACCTTGAGCAGTTCTTC. Translation gives CASSSPAAGSDLEQFF.

The rearrangement joins TRBV10-2 to TRBJ2-2, with 14 bases lining up with TRBD2. The CDR3 spans 16 residues. V trimming: 7 bases; J trimming: 3 bases; junction bases outside the gene matches: 4. Looked up from germline, CDR1 is WSHSY and CDR2 is SAAADI. CDR3: CASTRLAGGYTGELFF. CDR3 DNA: TGCGCCAGCACCCGACTAGCGGGAGGGTACACCGGGGAGCTGTTTTTT.

This chain links TRBV19 with TRBJ2-1; D is possibly TRBD2 (5 bases). The CDR3 runs to 11 residues. CDR1 is LNHDA, CDR2 SQIVND, per germline (reference sequence). Trimming cost V 6 bases and J 7 bases, with 7 bases left between them. The CDR3 DNA is TGTGCCAGTAGGACGGGGAATGAGCAGTTCTTC. This translates into CASRTGNEQFF.

The gene calls are TRBV7-9 and TRBJ2-7; the match to TRBD1 covers 8 bases. Trimming cost V 5 bases and J 6 bases; bases outside gene matches: 9. The CDR3 is made up of 14 amino acids. Germline V CDR1 and CDR2: SEHNR, FQNEAQ (reference sequence). DNA of the CDR3: TGTGCCAGCAGCGGTGAACTCCAGGGGGCCGAGCAGTACTTC. Its translation is CASSGELQGAEQYF.

This clone turned up a few times. The rearrangement links TRBV30 to TRBJ1-6, with D perhaps matching TRBD1 (6 bases). V lost 3 bases to trimming and J lost 9 bases, with 15 bases between them. Germline CDR1 reads GTSNPN; CDR2 reads SVGIG (reference sequence). The CDR3 has 14 residues. For the CDR3, the DNA is TGTGCCTGGAGACCACAGGGTGGGGGTTCACCCCTCCACTTT. Translation: CAWRPQGGGSPLHF.

This clone has more than one count but fewer than ten. The rearrangement links TRBV7-6 to TRBJ2-1, with 10 bases lining up with TRBD2. There are 16 residues in the CDR3. The trim removed 4 bases at V and 2 bases at J, leaving 5 bases unmatched. Germline CDR1 reads SGHVS; CDR2 reads FNYEAQ. The CDR3 is CASSSGTSAPYNEQFF. DNA for the CDR3: TGTGCCAGCAGCTCCGGGACTAGCGCACCCTACAATGAGCAGTTCTTC.

This clone came up once. The rearrangement uses TRBV18 and TRBJ1-2; 11 positions match TRBD1. V trimming: 6 bases; J trimming: 2 bases; junction bases outside the gene matches: 11. Germline lookup yields CDR1 KGHSH and CDR2 LQKENI. There are 17 residues in the CDR3. The CDR3 bases are TGTGCCAGCTCGCAAGGACAGGGGGCCTCATCGAACTATGGCTACACCTTC. Amino acids: CASSQGQGASSNYGYTF.